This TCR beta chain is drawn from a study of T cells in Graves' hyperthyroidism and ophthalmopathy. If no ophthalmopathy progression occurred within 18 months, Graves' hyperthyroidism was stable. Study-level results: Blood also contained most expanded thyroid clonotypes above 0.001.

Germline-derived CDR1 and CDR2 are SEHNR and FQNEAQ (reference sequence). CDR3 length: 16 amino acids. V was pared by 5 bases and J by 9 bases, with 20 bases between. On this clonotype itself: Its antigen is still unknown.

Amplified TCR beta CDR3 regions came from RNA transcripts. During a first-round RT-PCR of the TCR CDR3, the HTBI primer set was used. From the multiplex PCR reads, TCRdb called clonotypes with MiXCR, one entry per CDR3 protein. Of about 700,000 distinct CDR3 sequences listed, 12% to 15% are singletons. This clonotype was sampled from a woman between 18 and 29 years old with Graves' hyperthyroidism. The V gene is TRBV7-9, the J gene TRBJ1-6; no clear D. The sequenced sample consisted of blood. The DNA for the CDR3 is TGTGCCAGCAGCCCGCCCCTAGTGGCGCTTGGTTCACCCCTCCACTTT. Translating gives CASSPPLVALGSPLHF.